This entry lists 27 T cell receptor beta chains sequenced from one sample in a study of blood T cell repertoires in COVID-19. TCRdb's copy holds only in-frame clones and misses some; the assay was immunoSEQ multiplex PCR. This sample has approximately 170,000 clones, with about 85% found just once. The sequenced sample consisted of peripheral blood. The receptors shown here come from a man aged 60 to 75 who had recovered from COVID-19.

This clone was recorded a few times. The chain has TRBV19 and TRBJ1-4; 7 nucleotides agree with TRBD1. CDR1 and CDR2 (germline): LNHDA, SQIVND (reference sequence). Trimming cost V 5 bases and J 11 bases; bases outside gene matches: 14. This CDR3 comprises 15 residues. The CDR3 nucleotides are TGTGCCAGTAGTGCGGATGACAGGGTCCGGGATAAACTGTTTTTT. This sequence encodes CASSADDRVRDKLFF.

The rearrangement joins TRBV2 to TRBJ1-1; D not resolved. Germline assignment: CDR1 SNHLY and CDR2 FYNNEI. Deletions cut 5 bases from V and 4 bases from J, with 11 bases between. The CDR3 loop spans 13 amino acids. Here the CDR3 reads CASSSGRSTEAFF. CDR3 nucleotide sequence: TGTGCCAGCAGTTCCGGGAGGTCCACTGAAGCTTTCTTT.

The chain is built from TRBV6-6 and TRBJ2-5; TRBD1 matches at 10 bases. Germline V CDR1 and CDR2: MNHNY, SVGAGI (reference sequence). V shed 6 bases and J 10 bases; nucleotides not matched to a gene: 8. The CDR3 length is 13 residues. The chain's CDR3 is CASSGPGTGVQYF. The CDR3, as DNA: TGTGCCAGCAGCGGTCCCGGGACAGGGGTCCAGTACTTC.

The sample holds one count of this clone. CDR3 residues: CASSPAGYTDTQYF. The CDR3 DNA reads TGTGCCAGTAGTCCAGCAGGGTACACAGATACGCAGTATTTT. The J gene is TRBJ2-3, the V gene TRBV19, with TRBD1 as a possible D gene (5 bases). CDR1 is LNHDA and CDR2 is SQIVND in the germline V gene (reference sequence). There are 14 residues in the CDR3. V was cut by 5 bases and J by 2 bases, with 11 bases left in between.

The table lists this clone with a count of one. The rearrangement joins TRBV25-1 to TRBJ2-2, with 8 bases lining up with TRBD1. The trim removed 1 base at V and 1 base at J, leaving 8 bases unmatched. Germline V gene data show CDR1 as MGHDK and CDR2 as SYGVNS. The CDR3 runs to 18 residues. CDR3 sequence reads: CASSEWDRLVMNTGELFF. The CDR3 bases are TGTGCCAGCAGTGAATGGGACAGGCTGGTTATGAACACCGGGGAGCTGTTTTTT.

The chain employs TRBV7-9 and TRBJ1-2, with 8 bases that match TRBD1. CDR1 is SEHNR, CDR2 FQNEAQ, per germline (reference sequence). V was clipped by 2 bases and J by 4 bases; unmatched bases: 6. The CDR3 runs to 15 residues. CDR3 DNA sequence: TGTGCCAGCAGCTTAATGGACAGGGAGGGCTATGGCTACACCTTC. Encoded protein: CASSLMDREGYGYTF.

The chain carries TRBV7-9 and TRBJ1-4, with a weak D call TRBD1 (6 bases). Looked up from germline, CDR1 is SEHNR and CDR2 is FQNEAQ (reference sequence). V lost 0 bases, J lost 5 bases, and 7 bases lay in between. The CDR3 has 14 residues. CDR3 in DNA: TGTGCCAGCAGCTTAGCGGACAGAAATGAAAAACTGTTTTTT. Translation: CASSLADRNEKLFF. The full variable domain, in which reference TRBV7-9 and TRBJ1-4 provide the parts outside the CDR3, is DTGVSQNPRHKITKRGQNVTFRCDPISEHNRLYWYRQTLGQGPEFLTYFQNEAQLEKSRLLSDRFSAERPKGSFSTLEIQRTEQGDSAMYLCASSLADRNEKLFFGSGTQLSVL.

J is TRBJ1-2 and V is TRBV12-1; TRBD1, the table's D call, was not compared with the DNA. TRBV12-1 is a listed pseudogene. The CDR3 extends over 15 amino acids. The CDR3 DNA reads TGTGCCAGCAGCCCCTACTCGGCCAGGCTGTATGGCTACACCTTC. Its protein is CASSPYSARLYGYTF.

The chain carries TRBV11-2 and TRBJ2-7, with TRBD1 identical over 9 bases. Germline V gene sequence: CDR1 SGHAT, CDR2 FQNNGV. This CDR3 spans 16 amino acids. J was trimmed by 0 bases and V by 4 bases; bases with no gene match: 7. CDR3: CASSYSAGQGSYEQYF. For the CDR3, the DNA is TGTGCCAGCAGCTATTCGGCGGGACAGGGCTCCTACGAGCAGTACTTC. Full variable domain (missing parts from reference TRBV11-2 and TRBJ2-7): EAGVAQSPRYKIIEKRQSVAFWCNPISGHATLYWYQQILGQGPKLLIQFQNNGVVDDSQLPKDRFSAERLKGVDSTLKIQPAKLEDSAVYLCASSYSAGQGSYEQYFGPGTRLTVT.

The chain employs TRBV6-1 and TRBJ2-7; 8 nucleotides align to TRBD1. Trimming took 2 bases from V and 0 from J; bases not matched to a gene: 3. Germline lookup yields CDR1 MNHNS and CDR2 SASEGT. This CDR3 has 15 residues. CDR3: CASSEPGTGSYEQYF. In nucleotides, the CDR3 is TGTGCCAGCAGTGAACCCGGGACAGGCTCCTACGAGCAGTACTTC.

Concerning this clone itself: Different DNA sequences within this sample yield the same CDR3. V usage is TRBV29-1 and J usage is TRBJ1-2; 10 bases map to TRBD1. The junction had 4 bases not matched to a gene; V was cut back by 2 bases and J by 4 bases. CDR1 is SQVTM, CDR2 ANQGSEA, per germline. The CDR3 length is 14 residues. CDR3 nucleotides: TGCAGCGTTGAAAGGACAGGGGGTAGCTATGGCTACACCTTC. Protein sequence: CSVERTGGSYGYTF.

The rearrangement uses TRBV3-1 (or the pseudogene TRBV3-2) and TRBJ2-3, with 7 nucleotides matching TRBD2. Germline assignment: CDR1 LGHDT and CDR2 YNNKEL (reference sequence). V shed 4 bases and J 3 bases; nucleotides not matched to a gene: 4. CDR3 length: 14 amino acids. The CDR3 protein is CASSRGAGTDTQYF. The CDR3 bases are TGTGCCAGCAGCCGTGGAGCGGGGACAGATACGCAGTATTTT.

The chain has TRBV3-1 (or the pseudogene TRBV3-2) and TRBJ2-7; maybe TRBD1 (6 bases). CDR1 is LGHDT and CDR2 is YNNKEL in the germline V gene (reference sequence). There are 15 residues in the CDR3. V was clipped by 2 bases and J by 3 bases, with 14 bases between them. The CDR3 sequence is CASSQFGTGSYEQYF. The CDR3 DNA sequence: TGTGCCAGCAGCCAATTTGGTACAGGGAGCTACGAGCAGTACTTC.

This chain uses TRBV29-1 with TRBJ1-1; D perhaps matches TRBD1 (6 bases). The germline gives CDR1 SQVTM, CDR2 ANQGSEA. V lost 3 bases and J 0 bases, leaving 11 bases between the germline ends. The CDR3 extends over 14 amino acids. CDR3 sequence: CSVDLTGLNTEAFF. DNA for the CDR3: TGCAGCGTTGACCTGACAGGCTTGAACACTGAAGCTTTCTTT.

The genes are TRBV7-9 and TRBJ2-7, with 7 bases matching TRBD1. There are 14 residues in the CDR3. Germline V CDR1 and CDR2: SEHNR, FQNEAQ (reference sequence). The V segment lost 5 bases and the J segment 5 bases; nucleotides outside the gene matches: 9. The CDR3 DNA is TGTGCCAGCAGCCATATGACAGGGAGTCACGAGCAGTACTTC. Protein product: CASSHMTGSHEQYF.

This chain uses TRBV9 with TRBJ2-1; D gene unclear. Trimming removed 3 bases at V and 5 bases at J, with 12 bases between. Germline V gene sequence: CDR1 SGDLS, CDR2 YYNGEE. The CDR3 sequence is 14 residues long. CDR3 region: CASSAFYRDNEQFF. In DNA form, the CDR3 reads TGTGCCAGCAGCGCCTTTTACCGGGACAATGAGCAGTTCTTC.

The genes are TRBV11-2 and TRBJ2-7; D perhaps matches TRBD1 (6 bases). This CDR3 is built from 15 residues. Trimming took 0 bases from V and 5 from J, leaving 14 bases between them. Per the germline V gene, CDR1 is SGHAT and CDR2 is FQNNGV. DNA for the CDR3: TGTGCCAGCAGCTTAGAGGGCAGGGGCGTGGACGAGCAGTACTTC. Protein sequence: CASSLEGRGVDEQYF.

V is TRBV6-5 and J is TRBJ2-2; 7 positions match TRBD1. Germline V gives CDR1 MNHEY, CDR2 SVGAGI. The CDR3 totals 16 residues. With V trimmed by 4 bases and J by 4 bases, 9 bases remained unmatched. The CDR3 nucleotides read TGTGCCAGCAGTTGGGGAGACAGGGTCAGCACCGGGGAGCTGTTTTTT. It is translated as CASSWGDRVSTGELFF.

This rearrangement joins TRBV30 to TRBJ1-3, with unresolved D. Trimming stripped 0 bases from V and 2 bases from J, with 11 bases between. CDR3 length: 15 residues. Germline loops: CDR1 GTSNPN, CDR2 SVGIG (reference sequence). The CDR3 DNA follows: TGTGCCTGGAGTGTGGGAGTTCGGGCTGGAAACACCATATATTTT. It translates to CAWSVGVRAGNTIYF.

V and J are TRBV11-1 and TRBJ1-4; 7 nucleotides match TRBD1. Germline loops: CDR1 SGHAT, CDR2 FQDESV (reference sequence). The CDR3 loop spans 16 amino acids. J gave up 5 bases and V 5 bases, and 11 bases lay outside the gene matches. As DNA, the CDR3 is TGTGCCAGCAGCCGCGTAGCCGACAGGGTGAATGAAAAACTGTTTTTT. This codes for CASSRVADRVNEKLFF.

This clone was seen a handful of times. The gene calls are TRBV4-2 and TRBJ2-3; 7 nucleotides align to TRBD2. The CDR3 consists of 17 residues. The germline gives CDR1 LGHNA, CDR2 YNFKEQ. With V trimmed by 0 bases and J by 2 bases, 8 bases remained unmatched. As DNA, the CDR3 is TGTGCCAGCAGCCAAGATCTGGCGGGGGAGAACACAGATACGCAGTATTTT. As protein: CASSQDLAGENTDTQYF.

This chain connects TRBV4-1 to TRBJ1-6; the D gene is possibly TRBD1 (6 bases). The germline V gene has CDR1 MGHRA and CDR2 YSYEKL. The CDR3 has 15 amino acids. V lost 1 base, J lost 8 bases, and 12 bases lay in between. The CDR3, as DNA: TGCGCCAGCAGCCAAGGGGAGGGGGGATATTCACCCCTCCACTTT. Translation: CASSQGEGGYSPLHF.

This clone was picked up a small number of times. The rearrangement links TRBV7-8 to TRBJ2-2; 9 bases are shared with TRBD1. J lost 3 bases, V lost 4 bases, and 12 bases had no gene match. The germline V gene has CDR1 SGHVS and CDR2 FQNEAQ. The CDR3 covers 18 residues. CDR3 sequence: CASSSPGQGWGDTGELFF. CDR3 nucleotide sequence: TGTGCCAGCAGCTCACCGGGACAGGGATGGGGAGACACCGGGGAGCTGTTTTTT.

DNA for the CDR3: TGTGCCAGCAGCAAGTCTAGCGGGGACACAGATACGCAGTATTTT. This codes for CASSKSSGDTDTQYF. The V gene is TRBV6-5, the J gene TRBJ2-3, with 9 bases aligning to TRBD2. V lost 6 bases and J lost 2; bases outside the gene matches: 6. Germline V gene data show CDR1 as MNHEY and CDR2 as SVGAGI. There are 15 residues in the CDR3.

The rearrangement links TRBV29-1 to TRBJ1-2; TRBD1 matches at 7 bases. The V segment lost 7 bases and the J segment 4 bases; nucleotides outside the gene matches: 12. The germline V gene has CDR1 SQVTM and CDR2 ANQGSEA. CDR3 length: 14 residues. Written as DNA, the CDR3 is TGCAGCGCCCAACAGGGGCAGCGCCTCTATGGCTACACCTTC. Translated: CSAQQGQRLYGYTF. The full variable domain, with the rest looked up from reference TRBV29-1 and TRBJ1-2, is SAVISQKPSRDICQRGTSLTIQCQVDSQVTMMFWYRQQPGQSLTLIATANQGSEATYESGFVIDKFPISRPNLTFSTLTVSNMSPEDSSIYLCSAQQGQRLYGYTFGSGTRLTVV.

The chain recombines TRBV25-1 with TRBJ1-1; 7 bases are shared with TRBD1. The CDR3 totals 13 residues. Germline loops: CDR1 MGHDK, CDR2 SYGVNS. J gave up 10 bases and V 1 base, and 6 bases lay outside the gene matches. The CDR3 sequence: CASSESGTVPAFF. DNA of the CDR3: TGTGCCAGCAGTGAATCCGGGACAGTTCCAGCTTTCTTT.

The chain combines TRBV18 with TRBJ2-7; 8 bases are a match to TRBD1. The V segment lost 3 bases and the J segment 0 bases; nucleotides outside the gene matches: 4. Germline CDR1 reads KGHSH; CDR2 reads LQKENI. This CDR3 spans 15 amino acids. The DNA of the CDR3 is TGTGCCAGCTCACCGCTTACAGGGGGCTCCTACGAGCAGTACTTC. Its translation: CASSPLTGGSYEQYF.